Following are 17 T cell receptor beta chains from one sample sequenced in a study of tumor-infiltrating lymphocytes in primary liver carcinoma. Bulk tissue was left unsorted, and RNA and DNA were co-extracted from roughly 20-30 mg of it. The template, 450 to 650 ng total RNA, yielded TCR beta cDNA made with a constant-region primer. ARM-PCR was slightly modified, and three nested multiplex PCR rounds with it gave rise to the TCR beta libraries. Two initial PCR rounds of roughly 10 cycles each paired TRBV1-TRBV30 forward primers with a C-beta reverse primer. TCRdb redid the calling of the multiplex PCR reads with MiXCR, one entry per CDR3 protein. The sample consists of roughly 120,000 distinct CDR3 sequences, around two thirds of them appearing once. Material: liver tumor tissue from sampling region 1. Documented subset: tumor region T1, superior pole. The receptor source for this set is a woman in her fifties or sixties with primary liver carcinoma and hepatitis B virus infection.

In regard to this clonotype: Compared with germline, one end of the junction differs, possibly owing to a read error. V usage is TRBV12-3 or TRBV12-4 and J usage is TRBJ1-6; a weak D match, TRBD1 (5 bases). The CDR3 loop spans 14 amino acids. The CDR3: CTRRGYPYNSPLHF. The CDR3 DNA follows: TGTACCAGACGGGGGTATCCATATAATTCACCCCTCCACTTT.

The CDR3 DNA follows: TGTGCCAGCAGCTTGAGACAGTTGAACACTGAAGCTTTCTTT. Translated, it gives CASSLRQLNTEAFF. J is TRBJ1-1 and V is TRBV5-6, with a weak D call TRBD1 (5 bases). CDR1 and CDR2 from the germline V gene are SGHDT and YYEEEE. CDR3 length: 14 amino acids. Trimming left V 1 base short and J 0 bases short, with 7 bases between.

Concerning this clonotype: A much larger clone differs from this one at a single base, so this may be a read error. This chain links TRBV29-1 with TRBJ1-2; D is unresolved. CDR1 is SQVTM and CDR2 is ANQGSEA in the germline V gene. This CDR3 spans 12 amino acids. In DNA, the CDR3 is TGCAGCCCTAGGAGGGATAACTATAGCTACACCTTC. Its translation is CSPRRDNYSYTF.

This clonotype was counted many times. This chain joins TRBV28 and TRBJ2-5; D may be TRBD1 or TRBD2 (5 bases each). Trimming shortened V by 6 bases and J by 4 bases, and 15 bases separated the two germline ends. CDR3 length: 14 amino acids. The germline V gene has CDR1 MDHEN and CDR2 SYDVKM. CDR3 loop: CASRRDPGPETQYF. The CDR3 nucleotides are TGTGCCAGCAGGAGGGACCCTGGACCAGAGACCCAGTACTTC.

The chain uses TRBV20-1 and TRBJ1-5, with D uncertain. Trimming took 0 bases from V and 5 from J, leaving 8 bases between them. The CDR3 extends over 13 amino acids. Germline V gene sequence: CDR1 DFQATT, CDR2 SNEGSKA (reference sequence). CDR3 sequence: CSAREESYQPQHF. DNA of the CDR3: TGCAGTGCTAGAGAGGAAAGCTATCAGCCCCAGCATTTT.

To note about this clonotype: A much larger clone differs from this one at a single base, so this may be a read error. The chain couples TRBV29-1 to TRBJ1-1; D may be TRBD1 (5 bases). In germline, CDR1 is SQVTM, CDR2 ANQGSEA. CDR3 length equals 13 residues. CDR3 amino acids: CGVEDQASGEAFF. As DNA, the CDR3 is TGCGGCGTTGAAGATCAGGCCTCAGGGGAAGCTTTCTTT.

The chain uses TRBV5-5 and TRBJ2-7, with TRBD1 matching 8 bases. In germline, CDR1 is SGHKS, CDR2 YYEKEE (reference sequence). There are 14 residues in the CDR3. V lost 2 bases to trimming and J lost 4 bases; unmatched junction nucleotides: 5. The CDR3 reads CASSFQGAFYEQYV. In DNA, the CDR3 is TGTGCCAGCAGCTTTCAGGGGGCTTTTTACGAGCAGTACGTC.

DNA of the CDR3: TGTGCCAGCAGCTCCCTAGCGGGAGTCACCGGGGAGCTGTTTTTT. Amino acids: CASSSLAGVTGELFF. The V call is TRBV7-6, the J call TRBJ2-2; 10 nucleotides agree with TRBD2. V lost 4 bases, J lost 4 bases, and 3 bases stayed unmatched. This CDR3 is built from 15 residues. Germline values: CDR1 SGHVS, CDR2 FNYEAQ. Together with reference TRBV7-6 and TRBJ2-2, the CDR3 gives the full variable domain: GAGVSQSPRYKVTKRGQDVALRCDPISGHVSLYWYRQALGQGPEFLTYFNYEAQQDKSGLPNDRFSAERPEGSISTLTIQRTEQRDSAMYRCASSSLAGVTGELFFGEGSRLTVL.

On this clonotype: A read error is possible here, since a much larger clone lies one base away. The chain joins TRBV29-1 to TRBJ2-3; tentatively, D is TRBD2 (6 bases). The CDR3 covers 15 residues. Germline CDR1 reads SQVTM; CDR2 reads ANQGSEA. The CDR3 loop reads CGVVPGLEPHDTQYF. CDR3 nucleotide sequence: TGCGGCGTCGTACCGGGACTCGAACCACACGATACGCAGTATTTT.

With regard to this clonotype: One junction end disagrees with the germline gene, perhaps due to a read error. The chain couples TRBV11-2 to TRBJ1-2, with D possibly being TRBD1 (5 bases). Germline values: CDR1 SGHAT, CDR2 FQNNGV. This CDR3 has 14 residues. This chain's CDR3 is CASSPLLGHYGNTF. The DNA of the CDR3 is TGTGCCAGCAGCCCTCTTCTGGGGCATTATGGCAACACCTTC. The full variable domain, in which reference TRBV11-2 and TRBJ1-2 provide the parts outside the CDR3, is EAGVAQSPRYKIIEKRQSVAFWCNPISGHATLYWYQQILGQGPKLLIQFQNNGVVDDSQLPKDRFSAERLKGVDSTLKIQPAKLEDSAVYLCASSPLLGHYGNTFGSGTRLTVV.

Turning to this clonotype: The junction and the germline gene differ at one end; a read error may be behind it. The chain employs TRBV11-1 and TRBJ2-3, with 9 nucleotides matching TRBD2. This CDR3 is 14 amino acids long. Germline V gene data show CDR1 as SGHAT and CDR2 as FQDESV (reference sequence). CDR3 nucleotides: TGTGCCAGCAGCTTAAGGCAGCGTGCGGGAGGGCCTCACTTT. It is translated as CASSLRQRAGGPHF.

Concerning this clonotype: The junction differs from germline at one of its ends, possibly a read error. The chain has TRBV6-6 and TRBJ1-5, with D maybe TRBD1 (5 bases). This CDR3 is built from 13 residues. Per germline, CDR1 MNHNY and CDR2 SVGAGI (reference sequence). CDR3: CAGKTGDAQPRHF. CDR3 nucleotide sequence: TGTGCCGGCAAGACCGGGGACGCTCAGCCCCGGCATTTT.

On this clonotype: The final CDR3 position lacks the conserved phenylalanine or tryptophan, pointing to a likely read error. The chain has TRBV28 and TRBJ2-7; tentatively, D is TRBD1 (6 bases). This CDR3 region has 15 residues. Trimming took off 8 bases at V and 4 bases at J, with 21 bases between the two ends. Germline-derived CDR1 and CDR2 are MDHEN and SYDVKM. CDR3 DNA sequence: TGTGCCAGCGGCGTTTTTGGGACACCCAATTACGAGCAGTACCTC. Encoded protein: CASGVFGTPNYEQYL.

V usage is TRBV29-1 and J usage is TRBJ2-3; 14 bases agree with TRBD2. Trimming at V came to 3 bases and at J to 6 bases, leaving 5 bases not matched to a gene. The germline CDR1 and CDR2 sequences are SQVTM and ANQGSEA. The CDR3 covers 15 residues. The CDR3 loop is CSVEGTSGSGDTQYF. The CDR3 DNA is TGCAGCGTTGAGGGGACTAGCGGGAGTGGGGATACGCAGTATTTT.

Of note for this clonotype: It is likely a read error, because the conserved phenylalanine at the end of the CDR3 is missing. The CDR3: CASSLEGTGSYEQYL. In nucleotides, the CDR3 is TGTGCCAGTAGTTTAGAAGGGACGGGCTCCTATGAGCAGTACTTA. The rearrangement uses TRBV6-1 and TRBJ2-7, with D perhaps being TRBD1 or TRBD2 (5 bases each). CDR1 and CDR2 (germline): MNHNS, SASEGT. The CDR3 extends over 15 amino acids.

This clonotype showed up just once. A read error may explain this, as a much larger clone is one base away. This chain links TRBV12-3 or TRBV12-4 with TRBJ2-7, with D possibly matching TRBD2 (5 bases). CDR3 length: 15 amino acids. V lost 6 bases to trimming and J lost 1 base, with 16 bases between them. Written as DNA, the CDR3 is TGTGCCAGCAGCCCACGGGGATCCATTTCCTACGAGCAGTACTTC. Protein: CASSPRGSISYEQYF.

Points on this clonotype: The junction departs from the called germline gene at one end, perhaps through a read error. V gene TRBV11-2 combines with J gene TRBJ1-2, with 11 positions matching TRBD1. Germline values: CDR1 SGHAT, CDR2 FQNNGV. The CDR3 extends over 17 amino acids. As DNA, the CDR3 is TGTGGCAGCAGCTTAGGTTCCTGGACAGGGGGCGCGTTTGGCTACACCTTC. It yields the protein CGSSLGSWTGGAFGYTF.